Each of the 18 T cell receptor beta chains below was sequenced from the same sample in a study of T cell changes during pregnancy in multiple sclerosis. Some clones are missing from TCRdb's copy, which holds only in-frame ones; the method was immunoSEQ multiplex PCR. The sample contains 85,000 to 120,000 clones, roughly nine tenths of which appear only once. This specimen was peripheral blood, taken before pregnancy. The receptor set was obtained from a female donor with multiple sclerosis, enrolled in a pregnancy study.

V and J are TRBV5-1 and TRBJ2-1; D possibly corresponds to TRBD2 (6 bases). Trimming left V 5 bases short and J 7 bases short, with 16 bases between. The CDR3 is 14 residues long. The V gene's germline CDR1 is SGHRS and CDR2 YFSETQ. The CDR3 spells CASRDEPGRNEQFF. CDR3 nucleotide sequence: TGCGCCAGCAGGGACGAGCCGGGGAGGAATGAGCAGTTCTTC.

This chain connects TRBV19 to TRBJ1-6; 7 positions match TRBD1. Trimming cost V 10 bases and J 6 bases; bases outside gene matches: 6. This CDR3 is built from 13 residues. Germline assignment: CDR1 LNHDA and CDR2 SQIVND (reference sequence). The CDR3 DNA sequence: TGTGCCACCCGGACAGGAGGTAATTCACCCCTCCACTTT. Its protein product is CATRTGGNSPLHF.

The CDR3 is CASSLTGGEYDGYTF. The CDR3 coding sequence is TGTGCCAGCAGCCTTACAGGGGGCGAATACGATGGCTACACCTTC. The rearrangement joins TRBV5-4 to TRBJ1-2; 9 bases align to TRBD1. Trimming at V came to 4 bases and at J to 6 bases, leaving 10 bases not matched to a gene. Per germline, CDR1 SGHNT and CDR2 YYREEE (reference sequence). The CDR3 runs 15 residues.

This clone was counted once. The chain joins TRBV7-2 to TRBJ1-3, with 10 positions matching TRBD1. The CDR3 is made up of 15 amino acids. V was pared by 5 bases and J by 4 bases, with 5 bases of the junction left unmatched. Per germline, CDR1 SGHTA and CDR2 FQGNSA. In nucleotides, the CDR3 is TGTGCCAGCAGCCCAGGACAGGGGGGCGGAAACACCATATATTTT. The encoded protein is CASSPGQGGGNTIYF. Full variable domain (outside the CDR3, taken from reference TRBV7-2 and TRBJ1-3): GAGVSQSPSNKVTEKGKDVELRCDPISGHTALYWYRQSLGQGLEFLIYFQGNSAPDKSGLPSDRFSAERTGGSVSTLTIQRTQQEDSAVYLCASSPGQGGGNTIYFGEGSWLTVV.

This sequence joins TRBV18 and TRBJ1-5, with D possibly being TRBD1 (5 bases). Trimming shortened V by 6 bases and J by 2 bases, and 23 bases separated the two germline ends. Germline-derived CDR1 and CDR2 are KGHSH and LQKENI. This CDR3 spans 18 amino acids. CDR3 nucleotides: TGTGCCAGCTCCCCCCTCTCAGGGCCCCCGGGCGGCAATCAGCCCCAGCATTTT. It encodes CASSPLSGPPGGNQPQHF. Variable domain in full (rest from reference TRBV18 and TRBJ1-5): NAGVMQNPRHLVRRRGQEARLRCSPMKGHSHVYWYRQLPEEGLKFMVYLQKENIIDESGMPKERFSAEFPKEGPSILRIQQVVRGDSAAYFCASSPLSGPPGGNQPQHFGDGTRLSIL.

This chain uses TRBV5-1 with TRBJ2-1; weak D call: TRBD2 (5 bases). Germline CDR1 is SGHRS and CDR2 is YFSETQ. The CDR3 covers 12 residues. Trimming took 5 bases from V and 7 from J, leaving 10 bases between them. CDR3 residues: CASSFTSNEQFF. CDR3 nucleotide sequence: TGCGCCAGCAGTTTTACTAGTAATGAGCAGTTCTTC.

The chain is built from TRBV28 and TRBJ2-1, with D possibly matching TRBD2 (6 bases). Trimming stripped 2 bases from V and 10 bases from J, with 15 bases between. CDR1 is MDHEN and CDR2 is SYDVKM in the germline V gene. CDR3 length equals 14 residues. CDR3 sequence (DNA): TGTGCCAGCAGTTTACCGGGAGAAGGTAAAGAGCAGTTCTTC. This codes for CASSLPGEGKEQFF.

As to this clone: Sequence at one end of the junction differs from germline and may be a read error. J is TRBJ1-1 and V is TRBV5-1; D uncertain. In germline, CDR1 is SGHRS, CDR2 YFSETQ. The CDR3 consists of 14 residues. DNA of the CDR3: TGCGCCAACAGCTTGGTTCGGAGTAACACTGAAGCTTTCTTT. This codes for CANSLVRSNTEAFF.

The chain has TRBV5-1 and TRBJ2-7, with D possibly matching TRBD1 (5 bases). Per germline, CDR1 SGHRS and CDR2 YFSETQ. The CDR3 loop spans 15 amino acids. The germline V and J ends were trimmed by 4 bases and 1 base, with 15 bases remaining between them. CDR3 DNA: TGCGCCAGCAGCGCAGAAACCAGGGTTTCCTACGAGCAGTACTTC. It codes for CASSAETRVSYEQYF.

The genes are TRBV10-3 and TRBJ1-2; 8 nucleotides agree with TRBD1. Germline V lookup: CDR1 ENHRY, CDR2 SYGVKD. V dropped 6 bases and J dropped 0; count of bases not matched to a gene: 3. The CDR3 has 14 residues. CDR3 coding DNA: TGTGCCATCAGAAGGACAGGGACTAACTATGGCTACACCTTC. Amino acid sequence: CAIRRTGTNYGYTF.

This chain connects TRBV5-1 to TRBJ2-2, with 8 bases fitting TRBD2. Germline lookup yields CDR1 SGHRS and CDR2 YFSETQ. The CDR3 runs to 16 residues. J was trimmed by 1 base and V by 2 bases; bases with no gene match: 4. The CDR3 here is CASSLGLAQNTGELFF. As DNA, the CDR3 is TGCGCCAGCAGCTTAGGACTAGCACAGAACACCGGGGAGCTGTTTTTT.

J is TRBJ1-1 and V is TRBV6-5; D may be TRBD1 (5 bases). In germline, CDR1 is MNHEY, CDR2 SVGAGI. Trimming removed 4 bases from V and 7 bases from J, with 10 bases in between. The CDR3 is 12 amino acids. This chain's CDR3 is CASSSIQGEAFF. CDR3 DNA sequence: TGTGCCAGCAGTTCGATTCAGGGTGAAGCTTTCTTT.

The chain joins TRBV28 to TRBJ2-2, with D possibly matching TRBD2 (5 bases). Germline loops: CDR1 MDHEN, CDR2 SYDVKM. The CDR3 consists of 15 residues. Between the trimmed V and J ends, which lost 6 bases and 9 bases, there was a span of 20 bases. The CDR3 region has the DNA TGTGCCAGCAGCAAATGGGAGATCCCAGGCAGGGAGCTGTTTTTT. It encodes CASSKWEIPGRELFF.

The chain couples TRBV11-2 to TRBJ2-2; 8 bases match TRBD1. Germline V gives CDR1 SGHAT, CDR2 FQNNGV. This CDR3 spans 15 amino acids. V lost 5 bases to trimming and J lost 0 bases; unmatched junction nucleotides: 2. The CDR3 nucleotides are TGTGCCAGCAGCCGACAGGGGACGAACACCGGGGAGCTGTTTTTT. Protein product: CASSRQGTNTGELFF.

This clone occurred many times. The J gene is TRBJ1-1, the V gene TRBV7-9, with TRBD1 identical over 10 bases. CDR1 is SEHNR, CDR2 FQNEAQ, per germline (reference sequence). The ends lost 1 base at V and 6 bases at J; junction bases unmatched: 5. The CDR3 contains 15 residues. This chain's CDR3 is CASSLGGQGSPEAFF. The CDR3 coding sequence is TGTGCCAGCAGCTTAGGGGGACAGGGGAGCCCTGAAGCTTTCTTT.

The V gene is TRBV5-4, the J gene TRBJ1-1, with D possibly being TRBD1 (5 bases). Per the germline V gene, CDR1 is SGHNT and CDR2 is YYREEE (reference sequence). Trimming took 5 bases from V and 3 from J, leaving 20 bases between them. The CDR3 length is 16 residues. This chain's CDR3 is CASRPDSKVWDTEAFF. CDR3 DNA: TGTGCCAGCAGACCCGACAGTAAAGTTTGGGACACTGAAGCTTTCTTT.

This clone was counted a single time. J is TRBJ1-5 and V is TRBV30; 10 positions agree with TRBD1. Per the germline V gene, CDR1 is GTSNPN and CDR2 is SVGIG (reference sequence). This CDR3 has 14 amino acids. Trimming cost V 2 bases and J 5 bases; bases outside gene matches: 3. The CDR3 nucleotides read TGTGCCTGGAGTCCAGGACAGGGGGATCAGCCCCAGCATTTT. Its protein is CAWSPGQGDQPQHF.

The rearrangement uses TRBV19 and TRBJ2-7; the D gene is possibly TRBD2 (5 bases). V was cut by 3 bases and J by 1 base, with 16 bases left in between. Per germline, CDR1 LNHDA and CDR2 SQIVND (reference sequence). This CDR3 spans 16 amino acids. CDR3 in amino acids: CASSMRPAGYSYEQYF. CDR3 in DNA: TGTGCCAGTAGTATGAGACCTGCGGGCTATTCCTACGAGCAGTACTTC.